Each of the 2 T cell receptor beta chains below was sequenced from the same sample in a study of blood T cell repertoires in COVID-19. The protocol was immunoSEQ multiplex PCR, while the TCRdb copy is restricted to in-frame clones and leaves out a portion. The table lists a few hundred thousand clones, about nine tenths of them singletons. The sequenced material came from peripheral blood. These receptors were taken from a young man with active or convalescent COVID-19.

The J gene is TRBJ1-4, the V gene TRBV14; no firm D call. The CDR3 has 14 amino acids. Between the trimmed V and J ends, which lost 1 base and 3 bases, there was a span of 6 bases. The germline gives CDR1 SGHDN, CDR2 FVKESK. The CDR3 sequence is CASSQVRANEKLFF. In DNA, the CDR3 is TGTGCCAGCAGCCAAGTCCGGGCTAATGAAAAACTGTTTTTT.

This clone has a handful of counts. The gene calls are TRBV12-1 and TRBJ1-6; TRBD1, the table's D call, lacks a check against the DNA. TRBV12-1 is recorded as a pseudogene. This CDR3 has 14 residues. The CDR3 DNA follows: TGTGCCAGAACGGGACACCTAGATAATTCACCCCTCCACTTT. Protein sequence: CARTGHLDNSPLHF.